Sequencing of this T cell receptor beta chain was carried out in a study of beta chain features in type 1 diabetes. About this clone itself: Its specificity is not known.

The V end was cut by 4 bases, the J end by 5 bases, with 7 bases between. Germline V CDR1 and CDR2: DFQATT, SNEGSKA (reference sequence). The CDR3 is 11 amino acids. Study outcomes and limitations: Fewer insertions but more deletions were seen at VDJ junctions in type 1 diabetes patients. Among patients with Type 1 diabetes, TCRB CDR3s were moderately but significantly shorter in every one of the four CD4+ subsets.

One heparinised draw, averaging around 120 mL, was taken per donor. Of the isolated RNA, all was reverse transcribed, and so the sequenced material was expressed TCRB transcripts. Clones were read by immunoSEQ multiplex PCR, and TCRdb kept only the in-frame ones, dropping some. The repertoire has 300,000 to 350,000 clones, roughly 14% of them found once; the top ten carry around 0.016%. Sequencing input: naive CD4+ T cells from blood. The chain couples TRBV20-1 to TRBJ2-3, with D perhaps matching TRBD1 (5 bases). The clonotype comes from a woman under 30 with type 1 diabetes. The CDR3 sequence: CSAKGVDTQYF. As DNA, the CDR3 is TGCAGTGCTAAAGGGGTAGATACGCAGTATTTT.